The sequence of this T cell receptor beta chain was determined in a study of memory CD4+ T cells and cytomegalovirus serostatus. Produced via immunoSEQ multiplex PCR; TCRdb's table is partial and in-frame only. Of 48,000 or so clones in the sample, around 80% were seen once. Single viable CD3+CD4+CD8-CD45RO+ cells were sorted as the memory CD4+ T cells. This CDR3 is 14 amino acids long. The V and J ends lost 4 bases and 2 bases respectively, with 11 bases between them. CDR1 MGHRA and CDR2 YSYEKL come from the germline V gene. The TCR was taken from an adult in good health and CMV-seronegative. The sequenced sample consisted of memory CD4+ T cells from blood. The chain couples TRBV4-1 to TRBJ2-5; possible D gene TRBD2, 6 bases. CDR3 sequence reads: CASSRGLTQETQYF. CDR3 sequence (DNA): TGCGCCAGCAGCCGCGGACTAACACAAGAGACCCAGTACTTC.